This TCR beta chain derives from a study of vaccination effects on CD4 cells after COVID-19. The wider study: As their vaccination, participants received two doses of either BNT162b2 or mRNA-1273. Overall study findings and caveats: In the late period after vaccination, infection- and vaccine-induced clones contracted markedly.

TCRdb's table, derived via immunoSEQ multiplex PCR, lists solely in-frame clones and lacks some. The profile shows tens of thousands of clones, roughly 70% of them singletons. The CDR3 runs to 14 residues. The V gene's germline CDR1 is KGHSH and CDR2 LQKENI. Deletions cut 6 bases from V and 6 bases from J, with 17 bases between. Before sequencing, viral peptide pools were used by the ViraFEST assay to expand antigen-specific CD4+ T cells. The culture ran for roughly 10 days before CD4+ T cells were isolated. Vaccine recipients lacked prior SARS-CoV-2 infection and had negative nucleocapsid antibodies. It was with about 10 IU/ml IL-2 and roughly 9.2 ug/ml peptides that 1.5 million to 2 million PBMC per well were cultured. At days 3 and 7, half of the medium was exchanged for IL-2 medium. As for this clone: As yet, its antigen is unknown.

The receptor was isolated from a human donor who received a COVID-19 vaccine. The starting material was CD4+ T cells from PBMCs cultured with SARS-CoV-2 spike peptides, obtained before COVID-19 vaccination. This rearrangement joins TRBV18 to TRBJ1-1; D remains ambiguous. CDR3 region: CASSLNREVAEAFF. DNA for the CDR3: TGTGCCAGCTCCCTAAACCGCGAAGTCGCTGAAGCTTTCTTT.